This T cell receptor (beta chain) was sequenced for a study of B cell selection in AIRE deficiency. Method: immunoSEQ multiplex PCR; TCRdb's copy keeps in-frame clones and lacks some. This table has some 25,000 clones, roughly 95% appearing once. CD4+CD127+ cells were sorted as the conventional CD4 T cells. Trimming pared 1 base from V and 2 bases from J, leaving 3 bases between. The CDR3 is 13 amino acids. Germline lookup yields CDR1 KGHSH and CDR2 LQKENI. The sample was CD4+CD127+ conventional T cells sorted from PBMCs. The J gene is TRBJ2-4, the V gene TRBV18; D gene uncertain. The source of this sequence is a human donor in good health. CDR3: CASSPQPKNIQYF. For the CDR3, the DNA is TGTGCCAGCTCACCACAACCCAAAAACATTCAGTACTTC.